The subject of this entry is one T cell receptor beta chain. This sample was included in a study of T cells in narcolepsy. Assay used: immunoSEQ multiplex PCR; TCRdb lists only in-frame clones, some missing. The sample contains over 30,000 clones, about 85% of which appear only once. Germline V lookup: CDR1 SEHNR, CDR2 FQNEAQ (reference sequence). With 6 bases clipped from V and 2 bases from J, the junction kept 4 bases outside the gene matches. This CDR3 region has 15 residues. Sequenced: CD45RA- memory CD4+ T cells from PBMCs. The chain employs TRBV7-9 and TRBJ2-5, with 12 nucleotides matching TRBD2. This clonotype was obtained from a human donor with narcolepsy. The CDR3: CASSSSGGAQETQYF. In nucleotides, the CDR3 is TGTGCCAGCAGTTCTAGCGGGGGGGCGCAAGAGACCCAGTACTTC.